These 15 T cell receptor beta chains were sequenced from one sample in a study of T-cell reconstitution after alpha-beta-depleted transplantation in children. Preparation of the TCRbeta library was carried out with unique molecular identifiers. TCRdb reanalysed the PCR reads using MiXCR and keeps one entry per CDR3 protein. This sample has 500,000 or so distinct CDR3 sequences, with less than 35% found just once. Specimen: PBMCs from the stem cell graft donor, collected from the stem cell graft. Receptor source: a human donor who donated a stem cell graft to a child with aplastic anemia.

This rearrangement joins TRBV5-1 to TRBJ2-6, with D perhaps matching TRBD1 (6 bases). Germline V gene lookup returns CDR1 SGHRS and CDR2 YFSETQ. Trimming left V 4 bases short and J 2 bases short, with 10 bases between. The CDR3 has 15 residues. DNA for the CDR3: TGCGCCAGCAGCGTCGAGGGGGCTGGGGCCAACGTCCTGACTTTC. Its protein is CASSVEGAGANVLTF. Supplemented by reference TRBV5-1 and TRBJ2-6, the full variable domain reads KAGVTQTPRYLIKTRGQQVTLSCSPISGHRSVSWYQQTPGQGLQFLFEYFSETQRNKGNFPGRFSGRQFSNSRSEMNVSTLELGDSALYLCASSVEGAGANVLTFGAGSRLTVL.

The CDR3 DNA reads TGTGCCAGCAGCTTGGATGGCTCGCCGCGGAGCACCGGGGAGCTGTTTTTT. It translates to CASSLDGSPRSTGELFF. The gene calls are TRBV5-6 and TRBJ2-2; D not certain. The CDR3 spans 17 residues. With 0 bases removed from V and 4 bases from J, the gap between germline ends came to 16 bases. CDR1 and CDR2 from the germline V gene are SGHDT and YYEEEE.

The CDR3 nucleotides are TGCGCCAGCAGCCCCGGAGCAGGGCAGGTTTATATTGAAGCTTTCTTT. Translating gives CASSPGAGQVYIEAFF. The chain is built from TRBV4-1 and TRBJ1-1; tentative D call: TRBD1 (5 bases). Germline CDR1 reads MGHRA; CDR2 reads YSYEKL. The V and J ends lost 4 bases and 7 bases respectively, with 22 bases between them. The CDR3 is made up of 16 amino acids.

CDR3 coding DNA: TGCGCCAGCAGCCAAGAAAGGGCCCTCTACGAGCAGTACTTC. It encodes CASSQERALYEQYF. V and J are TRBV4-3 and TRBJ2-7, with unresolved D. Trimming left V 0 bases short and J 3 bases short, with 9 bases between. The CDR3 totals 14 residues. The germline CDR1 and CDR2 sequences are LGHNA and YSLEER.

CDR3 in DNA: TGTGCCAGCAGCTTAGGGCGGGGCTACAAAGAGACCCAGTACTTC. Protein: CASSLGRGYKETQYF. This rearrangement joins TRBV7-9 to TRBJ2-5; maybe TRBD2 (6 bases). The CDR3 totals 15 residues. V was shortened by 1 base and J by 3 bases, with 12 bases between the two germline ends. The germline V gene encodes CDR1 SEHNR and CDR2 FQNEAQ (reference sequence).

The CDR3 region is CATSRDTRTGSNEQFF. The CDR3 nucleotides are TGTGCCACCAGCAGAGATACGCGGACAGGGAGCAATGAGCAGTTCTTC. J is TRBJ2-1 and V is TRBV15, with 8 bases lining up with TRBD1. J lost 6 bases, V lost 0 bases, and 7 bases had no gene match. CDR1 is LNHNV and CDR2 is YYDKDF in the germline V gene (reference sequence). CDR3 length: 16 amino acids.

Ten or more counts support this clonotype. The junction departs from germline at one end; a sequencing error may be responsible. This sequence joins TRBV12-3 or TRBV12-4 and TRBJ2-3; TRBD2 matches at 14 bases. This CDR3 contains 21 residues. The CDR3 here is CASSLATSRGLAGGGADTQYF. CDR3 in DNA: TGTGCCAGCAGCTTAGCAACCTCCCGCGGACTAGCGGGGGGAGGTGCAGATACGCAGTATTTT.

The chain recombines TRBV7-3 with TRBJ2-3; maybe TRBD2 (6 bases). The CDR3 extends over 18 amino acids. Germline values: CDR1 SGHTA, CDR2 FQGTGA. V shed 5 bases and J shed 3 bases, with 24 bases lying between them. The DNA for the CDR3 is TGTGCCAGCAGCCCCCTCGGAATGGGGGAGGAAGATACAGATACGCAGTATTTT. This translates into CASSPLGMGEEDTDTQYF.

This clonotype was picked up one time. CDR3 in amino acids: CASSAQVVSGLGEQYF. The CDR3 DNA is TGTGCCAGCAGCGCCCAGGTGGTCTCGGGACTAGGTGAGCAGTACTTC. The V gene is TRBV7-9, the J gene TRBJ2-7; 8 bases match TRBD2. Per germline, CDR1 SEHNR and CDR2 FQNEAQ (reference sequence). The CDR3 contains 16 residues. V dropped 5 bases and J dropped 7; count of bases not matched to a gene: 16.

The V call is TRBV13, the J call TRBJ2-3; possible D gene TRBD2, 6 bases. CDR3 length: 15 amino acids. The V end lost 3 bases, the J end lost 3 bases, and 13 bases lay between the germline ends. The germline CDR1 and CDR2 sequences are PRHDT and FYEKMQ (reference sequence). The CDR3 DNA is TGTGCCAGCAGCTTCCTCGGGGCGGGGACAGATACGCAGTATTTT. Translated, it gives CASSFLGAGTDTQYF.

This clonotype has just a few counts. The V and J genes are TRBV9 and TRBJ2-5, with TRBD2 identical over 10 bases. Germline CDR1 reads SGDLS; CDR2 reads YYNGEE. CDR3 length: 18 amino acids. The trim removed 0 bases at V and 5 bases at J, leaving 13 bases unmatched. CDR3 nucleotides: TGTGCCAGCAGCGTAGGATGGGCTAGCGGGAGAGGGAAGGAGACCCAGTACTTC. Its translation is CASSVGWASGRGKETQYF.

This clonotype was detected only a few times. V gene TRBV5-6 combines with J gene TRBJ2-5, with no clear D. The germline V gene has CDR1 SGHDT and CDR2 YYEEEE. The V and J ends lost 2 bases and 2 bases respectively, with 13 bases between them. This CDR3 comprises 15 residues. CDR3 in amino acids: CASSFRISQQETQYF. The CDR3 nucleotides read TGTGCCAGCAGCTTTCGCATCTCACAACAAGAGACCCAGTACTTC. Drawing the rest from reference TRBV5-6 and TRBJ2-5, the complete variable domain is DAGVTQSPTHLIKTRGQQVTLRCSPKSGHDTVSWYQQALGQGPQFIFQYYEEEERQRGNFPDRFSGHQFPNYSSELNVNALLLGDSALYLCASSFRISQQETQYFGPGTRLLVL.

The chain uses TRBV12-3 or TRBV12-4 and TRBJ1-1; D possibly corresponds to TRBD1 (5 bases). This CDR3 is built from 15 residues. V shed 6 bases and J shed 0 bases, with 14 bases lying between them. The CDR3 here is CASSIYRGVNTEAFF. The CDR3 nucleotides are TGTGCCAGCAGCATTTACCGGGGCGTGAACACTGAAGCTTTCTTT.

This clonotype was counted a few times. The chain uses TRBV12-3 or TRBV12-4 and TRBJ2-5; D not resolved. V lost 3 bases, J lost 1 base, and 12 bases lay in between. CDR3 length equals 15 residues. DNA of the CDR3: TGTGCCAGCAGTTTCTACCCACCACCCCAAGAGACCCAGTACTTC. Translated, it gives CASSFYPPPQETQYF.

This clonotype was seen just once. This sequence joins TRBV7-3 and TRBJ2-1; unclear D gene. Trimming cost V 1 base and J 6 bases, with 10 bases left between them. The CDR3 loop spans 14 amino acids. The germline CDR1 and CDR2 sequences are SGHTA and FQGTGA. The CDR3 coding sequence is TGTGCCAGCAGCTTAAACCCTAGATCCAATGAGCAGTTCTTC. Translation gives CASSLNPRSNEQFF.